Each of the 10 T cell receptor beta chains below was sequenced from the same sample in a study of PD-1 blockade in classical Hodgkin lymphoma. Data came from immunoSEQ multiplex PCR; TCRdb stores just in-frame clones and leaves some out. The data show fewer than 50,000 clones, with roughly 86% seen just once and about 9% held by the top ten. All the patients suffered relapse after autologous stem cell transplantation, and brentuximab vedotin exposure differed. The source was peripheral blood mononuclear cells (PBMCs), collected at baseline. These receptor sequences come from a human donor with classical Hodgkin lymphoma.

The J gene is TRBJ1-2, the V gene TRBV7-9, with D tentatively TRBD1 (6 bases). Trimming pared 4 bases from V and 2 bases from J, leaving 11 bases between. The CDR3 runs to 14 residues. Germline V gene data show CDR1 as SEHNR and CDR2 as FQNEAQ (reference sequence). CDR3 residues: CASSSGAGNYGYTF. For the CDR3, the DNA is TGTGCCAGCAGCTCAGGGGCCGGCAACTATGGCTACACCTTC.

The rearrangement joins TRBV25-1 to TRBJ1-2; D is unresolved. The CDR3 is 13 residues long. The germline V gene has CDR1 MGHDK and CDR2 SYGVNS. V was pared by 5 bases and J by 4 bases, with 11 bases between. The CDR3 sequence: CASSLDGGYGYTF. As DNA, the CDR3 is TGTGCCAGCAGTTTGGACGGAGGCTATGGCTACACCTTC.

The V call is TRBV27, the J call TRBJ2-1, with D perhaps given as TRBD1 or TRBD2 (5 bases each). Germline V gene data show CDR1 as MNHEY and CDR2 as SMNVEV (reference sequence). V lost 2 bases and J lost 10, with 12 bases in between. The CDR3 length is 13 residues. This CDR3 is CASSLPGRVEQFF. The CDR3 DNA follows: TGTGCCAGCAGTTTACCAGGGCGGGTAGAGCAGTTCTTC.

The chain carries TRBV7-9 and TRBJ1-2; D gene unclear. Trimming took 0 bases from V and 5 from J, leaving 10 bases between them. The CDR3 sequence is 14 residues long. Germline CDR1 is SEHNR and CDR2 is FQNEAQ (reference sequence). CDR3 sequence reads: CASSLAGREYGYTF. The CDR3, as DNA: TGTGCCAGCAGCTTAGCGGGCAGAGAGTATGGCTACACCTTC.

A single count supports this clone. The gene calls are TRBV7-9 and TRBJ1-6; D remains ambiguous. Trimming removed 4 bases from V and 12 bases from J, with 13 bases in between. Per the germline V gene, CDR1 is SEHNR and CDR2 is FQNEAQ (reference sequence). The CDR3 totals 13 residues. The CDR3 reads CASSSDKPGPLHF. The CDR3 region has the DNA TGTGCCAGCAGCTCGGATAAGCCGGGACCCCTCCACTTT.

J is TRBJ1-2 and V is TRBV6-6; the D gene is possibly TRBD1 (6 bases). The CDR3 spans 14 residues. V was shortened by 4 bases and J by 4 bases, with 13 bases between the two germline ends. In germline, CDR1 is MNHNY, CDR2 SVGAGI (reference sequence). This chain's CDR3 is CASSSRTVSYGYTF. The DNA of the CDR3 is TGTGCCAGCAGTTCCCGGACAGTCTCCTATGGCTACACCTTC.

The chain is built from TRBV18 and TRBJ2-5; D gene unclear. Trimming removed 5 bases at V and 1 base at J, with 11 bases between. Germline V CDR1 and CDR2: KGHSH, LQKENI. CDR3 length equals 14 residues. The CDR3 region is CASSSKRFQETQYF. The CDR3 DNA follows: TGTGCCAGCTCATCGAAGAGGTTCCAAGAGACCCAGTACTTC.

The V call is TRBV28, the J call TRBJ1-1; TRBD1 is a possible D gene (5 bases). Germline values: CDR1 MDHEN, CDR2 SYDVKM. Trimming stripped 2 bases from V and 5 bases from J, with 9 bases between. This CDR3 spans 13 amino acids. CDR3 DNA sequence: TGTGCCAGCAGTTTAGGGGGAGGGACTGAAGCTTTCTTT. It specifies CASSLGGGTEAFF.

The rearrangement uses TRBV2 and TRBJ2-7; 7 bases line up with TRBD1. The V gene's germline CDR1 is SNHLY and CDR2 FYNNEI. CDR3 length: 14 amino acids. Trimming took 4 bases from V and 2 from J; bases not matched to a gene: 5. CDR3 DNA: TGTGCCAGCAGTGGGGGGACAGCCACCTACGAGCAGTACTTC. Translated: CASSGGTATYEQYF.

Only a few counts were recorded for this clone. The chain combines TRBV7-9 with TRBJ1-2, with D possibly being TRBD1 (6 bases). This CDR3 comprises 14 residues. The germline CDR1 and CDR2 sequences are SEHNR and FQNEAQ (reference sequence). The V end was cut by 5 bases, the J end by 5 bases, with 15 bases between. CDR3 DNA sequence: TGTGCCAGCAGCCCCGGAGGGGGTGGGTATGGCTACACCTTC. It is translated as CASSPGGGGYGYTF.